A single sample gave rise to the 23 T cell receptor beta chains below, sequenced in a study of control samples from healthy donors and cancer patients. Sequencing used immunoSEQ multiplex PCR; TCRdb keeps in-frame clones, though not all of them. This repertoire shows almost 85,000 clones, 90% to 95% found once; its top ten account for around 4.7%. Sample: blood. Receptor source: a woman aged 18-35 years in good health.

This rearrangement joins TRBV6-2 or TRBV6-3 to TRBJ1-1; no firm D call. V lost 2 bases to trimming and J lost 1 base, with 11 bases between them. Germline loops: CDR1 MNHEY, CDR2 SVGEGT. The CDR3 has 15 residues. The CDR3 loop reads CASSYRAGQNTEAFF. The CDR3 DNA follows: TGTGCCAGCAGTTACAGGGCGGGTCAGAACACTGAAGCTTTCTTT.

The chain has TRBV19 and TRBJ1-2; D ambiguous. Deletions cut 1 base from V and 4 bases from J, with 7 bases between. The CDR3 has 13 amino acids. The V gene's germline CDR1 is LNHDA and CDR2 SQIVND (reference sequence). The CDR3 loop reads CASSIGSGYGYTF. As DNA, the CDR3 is TGTGCCAGTAGTATAGGGAGCGGCTATGGCTACACCTTC.

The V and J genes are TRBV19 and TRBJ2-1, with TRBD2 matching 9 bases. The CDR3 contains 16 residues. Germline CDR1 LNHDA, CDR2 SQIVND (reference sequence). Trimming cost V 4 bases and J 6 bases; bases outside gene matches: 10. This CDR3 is CASSRWLAGSSNEQFF. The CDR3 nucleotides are TGTGCCAGTAGTAGGTGGCTAGCGGGAAGTTCCAATGAGCAGTTCTTC. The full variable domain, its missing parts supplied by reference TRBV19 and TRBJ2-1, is DGGITQSPKYLFRKEGQNVTLSCEQNLNHDAMYWYRQDPGQGLRLIYYSQIVNDFQKGDIAEGYSVSREKKESFPLTVTSAQKNPTAFYLCASSRWLAGSSNEQFFGPGTRLTVL.

Here the CDR3 reads CASSPHPSKAFF. CDR3 DNA: TGTGCCAGCAGCCCCCACCCATCGAAAGCTTTCTTT. The chain couples TRBV7-9 to TRBJ1-1, with D unresolved. Trimming took 5 bases from V and 9 from J, leaving 13 bases between them. Germline V gives CDR1 SEHNR, CDR2 FQNEAQ (reference sequence). This CDR3 comprises 12 residues.

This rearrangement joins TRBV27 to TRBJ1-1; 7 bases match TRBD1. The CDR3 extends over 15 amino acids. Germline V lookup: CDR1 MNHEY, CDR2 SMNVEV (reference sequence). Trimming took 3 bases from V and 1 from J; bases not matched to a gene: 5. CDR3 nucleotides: TGTGCCAGCAGTTTGAGGGGGCTTTCGAACACTGAAGCTTTCTTT. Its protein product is CASSLRGLSNTEAFF.

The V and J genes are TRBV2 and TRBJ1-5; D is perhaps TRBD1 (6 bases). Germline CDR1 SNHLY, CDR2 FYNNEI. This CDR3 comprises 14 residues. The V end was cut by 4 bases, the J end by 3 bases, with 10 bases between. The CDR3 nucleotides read TGTGCCAGCAGTGGGGGACAATTCAATCAGCCCCAGCATTTT. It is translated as CASSGGQFNQPQHF. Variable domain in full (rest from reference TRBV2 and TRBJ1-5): EPEVTQTPSHQVTQMGQEVILRCVPISNHLYFYWYRQILGQKVEFLVSFYNNEISEKSEIFDDQFSVERPDGSNFTLKIRSTKLEDSAMYFCASSGGQFNQPQHFGDGTRLSIL.

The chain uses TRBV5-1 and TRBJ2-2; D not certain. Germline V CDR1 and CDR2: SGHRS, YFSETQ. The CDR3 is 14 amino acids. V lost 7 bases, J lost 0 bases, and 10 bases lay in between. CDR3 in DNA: TGCGCCAGCGCCTACATATCGAACACCGGGGAGCTGTTTTTT. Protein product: CASAYISNTGELFF.

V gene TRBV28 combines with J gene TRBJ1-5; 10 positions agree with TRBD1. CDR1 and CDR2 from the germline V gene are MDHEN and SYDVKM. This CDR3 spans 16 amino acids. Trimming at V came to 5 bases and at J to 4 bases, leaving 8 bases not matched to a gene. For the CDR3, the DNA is TGTGCCAGCAGTCTAACCGACAGGGGGCAGAATCAGCCCCAGCATTTT. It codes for CASSLTDRGQNQPQHF. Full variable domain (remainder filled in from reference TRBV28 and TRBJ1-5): DVKVTQSSRYLVKRTGEKVFLECVQDMDHENMFWYRQDPGLGLRLIYFSYDVKMKEKGDIPEGYSVSREKKERFSLILESASTNQTSMYLCASSLTDRGQNQPQHFGDGTRLSIL.

The CDR3 here is CASRRRGITYNEQFF. CDR3 bases: TGTGCCAGCAGGCGAAGAGGGATCACCTACAATGAGCAGTTCTTC. The rearrangement links TRBV7-2 to TRBJ2-1; a possible D gene is TRBD2 (5 bases). The CDR3 spans 15 residues. Trimming removed 6 bases at V and 2 bases at J, with 14 bases between. CDR1 is SGHTA, CDR2 FQGNSA, per germline.

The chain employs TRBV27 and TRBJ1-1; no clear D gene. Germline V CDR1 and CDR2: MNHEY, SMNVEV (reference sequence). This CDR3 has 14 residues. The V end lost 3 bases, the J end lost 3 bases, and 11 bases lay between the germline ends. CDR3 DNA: TGTGCCAGCAGTTTTCGGGTAGGAGACACTGAAGCTTTCTTT. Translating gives CASSFRVGDTEAFF.

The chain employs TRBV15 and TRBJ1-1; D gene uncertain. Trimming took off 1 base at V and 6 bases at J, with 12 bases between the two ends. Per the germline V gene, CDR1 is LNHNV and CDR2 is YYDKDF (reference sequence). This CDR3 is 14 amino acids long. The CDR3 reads CATSRVEGVPEAFF. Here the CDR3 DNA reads TGTGCCACCAGCAGAGTGGAAGGAGTCCCTGAAGCTTTCTTT.

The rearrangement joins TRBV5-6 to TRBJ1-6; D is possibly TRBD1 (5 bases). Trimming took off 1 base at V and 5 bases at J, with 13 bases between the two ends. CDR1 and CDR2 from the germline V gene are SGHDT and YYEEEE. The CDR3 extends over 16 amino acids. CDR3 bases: TGTGCCAGCAGCTTGTTTGCCGGGACCGATAATTCACCCCTCCACTTT. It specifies CASSLFAGTDNSPLHF.

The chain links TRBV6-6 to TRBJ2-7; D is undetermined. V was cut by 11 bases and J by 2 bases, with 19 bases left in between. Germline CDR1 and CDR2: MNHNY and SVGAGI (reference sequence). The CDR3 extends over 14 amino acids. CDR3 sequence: CAGTNLDPPYEQYF. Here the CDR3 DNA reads TGTGCCGGCACCAACCTCGACCCCCCCTACGAGCAGTACTTC.

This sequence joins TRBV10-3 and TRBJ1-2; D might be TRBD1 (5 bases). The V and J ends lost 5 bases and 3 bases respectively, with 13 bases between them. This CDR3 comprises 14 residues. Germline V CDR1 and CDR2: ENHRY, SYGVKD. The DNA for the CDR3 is TGTGCCATCAGTCCCGACAGCCCAGACTATGGCTACACCTTC. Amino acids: CAISPDSPDYGYTF.

Written as DNA, the CDR3 is TGTGCCAGCAGCTCGTGGGACAGAGAAAATTACAATGAGCAGTTCTTC. Its translation is CASSSWDRENYNEQFF. The rearrangement joins TRBV5-4 to TRBJ2-1; 7 nucleotides match TRBD1. The V and J ends lost 3 bases and 4 bases, in that order; junction bases with no gene match: 10. The CDR3 covers 16 residues. Per germline, CDR1 SGHNT and CDR2 YYREEE (reference sequence).

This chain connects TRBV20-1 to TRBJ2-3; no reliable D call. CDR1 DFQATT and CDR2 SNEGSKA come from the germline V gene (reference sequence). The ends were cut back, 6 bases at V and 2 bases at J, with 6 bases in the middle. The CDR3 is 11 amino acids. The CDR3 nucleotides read TGCAGTGCAGAGGCCACAGATACGCAGTATTTT. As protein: CSAEATDTQYF.

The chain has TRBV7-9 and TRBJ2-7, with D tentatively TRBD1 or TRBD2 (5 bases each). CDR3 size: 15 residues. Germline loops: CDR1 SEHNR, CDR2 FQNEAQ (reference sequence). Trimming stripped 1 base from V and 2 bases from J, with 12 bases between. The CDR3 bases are TGTGCCAGCAGCTTAGGCAACGGGGCCACCTACGAGCAGTACTTC. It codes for CASSLGNGATYEQYF.

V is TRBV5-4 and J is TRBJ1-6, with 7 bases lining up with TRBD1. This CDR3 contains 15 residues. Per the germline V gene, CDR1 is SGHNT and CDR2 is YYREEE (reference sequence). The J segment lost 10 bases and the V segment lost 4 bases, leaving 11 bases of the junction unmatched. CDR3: CASSASGTVGSPLHF. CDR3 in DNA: TGTGCCAGCAGCGCATCCGGGACAGTCGGCTCACCCCTCCACTTT.

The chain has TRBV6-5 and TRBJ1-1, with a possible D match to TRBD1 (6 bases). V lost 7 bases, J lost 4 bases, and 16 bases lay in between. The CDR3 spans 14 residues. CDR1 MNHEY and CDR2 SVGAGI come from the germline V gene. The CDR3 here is CASTRGGGPTEAFF. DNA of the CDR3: TGTGCCAGCACCAGGGGAGGGGGACCCACTGAAGCTTTCTTT.

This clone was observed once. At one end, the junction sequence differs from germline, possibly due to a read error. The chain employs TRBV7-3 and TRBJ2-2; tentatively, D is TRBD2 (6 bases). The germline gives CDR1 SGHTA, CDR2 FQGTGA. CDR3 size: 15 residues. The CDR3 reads CASSLTGVSTGELFF. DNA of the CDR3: TGTGCCAGCAGCCTAACGGGAGTATCGACCGGGGAGCTGTTTTTT.

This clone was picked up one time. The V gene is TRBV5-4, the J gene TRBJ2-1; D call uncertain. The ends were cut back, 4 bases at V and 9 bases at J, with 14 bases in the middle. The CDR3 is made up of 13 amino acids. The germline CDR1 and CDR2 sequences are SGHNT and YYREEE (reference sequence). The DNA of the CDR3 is TGTGCCAGCAGCCAGCCCTTTGGTGGTGAGCAGTTCTTC. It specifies CASSQPFGGEQFF.

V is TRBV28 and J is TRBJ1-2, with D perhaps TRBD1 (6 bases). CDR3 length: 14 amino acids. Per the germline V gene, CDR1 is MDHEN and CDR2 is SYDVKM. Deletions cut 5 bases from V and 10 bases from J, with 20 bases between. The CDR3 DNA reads TGTGCCAGCAGTCTGAATCAGGGGCTCTATTACTACACCTTC. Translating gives CASSLNQGLYYYTF.

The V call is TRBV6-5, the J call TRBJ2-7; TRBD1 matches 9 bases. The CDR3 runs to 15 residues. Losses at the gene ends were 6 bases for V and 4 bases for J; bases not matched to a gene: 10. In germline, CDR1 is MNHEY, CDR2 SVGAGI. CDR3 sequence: CASSREPGQGYEQYF. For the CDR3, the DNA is TGTGCCAGCAGCCGAGAGCCGGGACAGGGATACGAGCAGTACTTC.